The present T cell receptor (beta chain) was sequenced within a study of blood T cells in healthy people across ages. Findings and limits, study-wide: As age increased, TCR beta diversity per million T cells fell in a roughly linear fashion. Relative to aged donors, long-lived donors carried more naive CD4+ cells and displayed higher diversity.

This clonotype came up a few times. Its antigen remains unknown. Primed by a sample-barcoded 5' primer and a J-beta primer mix, a second PCR proceeded for about 6 to 11 cycles. A minimum of 2.5 million CDR3-containing paired-end reads was obtained for each sample. TCRdb ran MiXCR on the 5' RACE reads and lists one entry per CDR3 protein. Of 780,000 or so distinct CDR3 sequences listed, around three fifths are singletons. From germline, CDR1 is LGHDT and CDR2 YNNKEL (reference sequence). V lost 4 bases, J lost 0 bases, and 10 bases lay in between. The CDR3 covers 14 residues. The sequencing input was blood. This receptor was obtained from a middle-aged man in good health. The genes are TRBV3-1 and TRBJ2-7; perhaps TRBD1 as D (6 bases). The CDR3 is CASSPDRYSYEQYF. The CDR3, as DNA: TGTGCCAGCAGCCCCGACAGGTACTCCTACGAGCAGTACTTC.